The 25 T cell receptor beta chains listed next were all sequenced from one sample in a study of HIV-infected patients and healthy controls. Reverse transcription used 500 to 550 ng RNA and constant-region primers for alpha and beta. Separate chain-specific third strand synthesis with multiplexing indices produced the alpha and beta libraries. One entry per CDR3 protein results from TCRdb running MiXCR on the 5' RACE reads. The sample has approximately 17,000 distinct CDR3 sequences, 9% to 9.5% seen once. No cell fractionation was done, so the repertoire covers all unsorted peripheral blood T cells. Sequenced: blood. Receptors were obtained from an adult in good health.

A remark on this clonotype: With a much larger clone just one base away, this may be a read error. The V and J genes are TRBV5-6 and TRBJ1-1, with 12 bases fitting TRBD1. V was pared by 4 bases and J by 4 bases, with 2 bases of the junction left unmatched. The CDR3 consists of 14 residues. Germline CDR1 and CDR2: SGHDT and YYEEEE. Here the CDR3 DNA reads TGTGCCAGCAGCCAGGGACAGGGGGCCACTGAAGCTTTCTTT. Its translation is CASSQGQGATEAFF.

V and J are TRBV3-1 and TRBJ2-1; D unclear. Germline CDR1 and CDR2: LGHDT and YNNKEL (reference sequence). Trimming stripped 0 bases from V and 8 bases from J, with 2 bases between. The CDR3 sequence is 11 residues long. DNA of the CDR3: TGTGCCAGCAGCCAAGAATATGAGCAGTTCTTC. This gives the protein CASSQEYEQFF.

At least ten counts were recorded for this clonotype. One junction end does not reproduce the germline sequence, and a read error may be involved. The rearrangement joins TRBV20-1 to TRBJ1-4; 7 bases align to TRBD1. Germline assignment: CDR1 DFQATT and CDR2 SNEGSKA (reference sequence). This CDR3 has 11 amino acids. The CDR3 DNA reads TGCAGTGCTAGTGGTGACAGGGCAAAAGTTTTT. This translates into CSASGDRAKVF.

This clonotype was observed a handful of times. The chain is built from TRBV6-5 and TRBJ2-5, with no clear D. The V and J ends lost 6 bases and 1 base respectively, with 12 bases between them. The germline gives CDR1 MNHEY, CDR2 SVGAGI. The CDR3 sequence is 14 residues long. DNA of the CDR3: TGTGCCAGCAGCCGGGTCCTGGGCCAAGAGACCCAGTACTTC. This encodes CASSRVLGQETQYF.

This clonotype was counted many times. J is TRBJ2-5 and V is TRBV7-6; D is perhaps TRBD2 (5 bases). Looked up from germline, CDR1 is SGHVS and CDR2 is FNYEAQ. This CDR3 has 15 amino acids. V was shortened by 1 base and J by 4 bases, with 13 bases between the two germline ends. CDR3 residues: CASSLEGRRGETQYF. The CDR3 DNA follows: TGTGCCAGCAGCTTAGAGGGCAGACGGGGAGAGACCCAGTACTTC.

This clonotype showed up many times. The chain joins TRBV18 to TRBJ2-3; D is unresolved. V lost 1 base and J 3 bases, leaving 8 bases between the germline ends. The CDR3 contains 14 residues. The V gene's germline CDR1 is KGHSH and CDR2 LQKENI. CDR3 coding DNA: TGTGCCAGCTCACCACAGGGCTTGACAGATACGCAGTATTTT. This gives the protein CASSPQGLTDTQYF.

V usage is TRBV24-1 and J usage is TRBJ1-3, with a possible D match to TRBD1 (6 bases). CDR3 length: 14 residues. Trimming took off 3 bases at V and 4 bases at J, with 9 bases between the two ends. Per germline, CDR1 KGHDR and CDR2 SFDVKD. The CDR3 coding sequence is TGTGCCACCAGTGATCCGACAGGAGGAAACACCATATATTTT. Residues: CATSDPTGGNTIYF.

In its sample, this clonotype is medium-sized. J is TRBJ2-7 and V is TRBV11-3, with D uncertain. This CDR3 region has 12 residues. The germline CDR1 and CDR2 sequences are SGHNT and YENEEA. Trimming took 1 base from V and 7 from J, leaving 8 bases between them. CDR3 residues: CASSLGNGEQYF. DNA for the CDR3: TGTGCCAGCAGCTTAGGGAACGGGGAGCAGTACTTC.

On this clonotype: Possible read error: a much larger clone is one base away. V and J are TRBV7-2 and TRBJ1-5; D gene ambiguous. CDR1 is SGHTA and CDR2 is FQGNSA in the germline V gene. This CDR3 has 14 residues. CDR3 sequence: CASSLFSGNQPRHF. The CDR3 region has the DNA TGTGCCAGCAGCTTATTTAGCGGCAATCAGCCCCGGCATTTT.

This clonotype showed up many times. The chain links TRBV6-2 or TRBV6-3 to TRBJ1-1; perhaps TRBD1 as D (5 bases). The CDR3 sequence is 14 residues long. Trimming took 6 bases from V and 2 from J, leaving 13 bases between them. Germline-derived CDR1 and CDR2 are MNHEY and SVGEGT. This CDR3 is CASRKPTDNTEAFF. The CDR3 nucleotides are TGTGCCAGCAGGAAACCGACAGATAACACTGAAGCTTTCTTT.

In its sample, this clonotype was seen many times. For the CDR3, the DNA is TGCAGCGTTCCTATCACTAGCGTTGGTGAGCAGTTCTTC. Protein product: CSVPITSVGEQFF. V usage is TRBV29-1 and J usage is TRBJ2-1; 7 positions match TRBD2. CDR1 and CDR2 from the germline V gene are SQVTM and ANQGSEA. The ends lost 5 bases at V and 9 bases at J; junction bases unmatched: 10. The CDR3 covers 13 residues.

This clonotype was recorded at least ten times. The genes are TRBV12-3 or TRBV12-4 and TRBJ1-5; D possibly corresponds to TRBD1 (6 bases). The CDR3 has 15 residues. Trimming cost V 5 bases and J 4 bases, with 15 bases left between them. The CDR3 DNA reads as TGTGCCAGCAGTGGGGGGGGCCCGTATAATCAGCCCCAGCATTTT. Translation: CASSGGGPYNQPQHF.

Many counts were recorded for this clonotype. The V call is TRBV28, the J call TRBJ1-5; TRBD1 might be the D (5 bases). This CDR3 is 14 amino acids long. The V gene's germline CDR1 is MDHEN and CDR2 SYDVKM. Trimming removed 11 bases at V and 2 bases at J, with 16 bases between. The DNA of the CDR3 is TGTGCCCATCGCGGGGCAGTCGGCAATCAGCCCCAGCATTTT. Translating it yields CAHRGAVGNQPQHF.

The chain links TRBV20-1 to TRBJ2-3, with D tentatively TRBD2 (5 bases). V lost 6 bases and J lost 5, with 12 bases in between. Germline CDR1 DFQATT, CDR2 SNEGSKA (reference sequence). The CDR3 consists of 12 residues. The CDR3, as DNA: TGCAGTGCCGGACTGGCACAAGATACGCAGTATTTT. This codes for CSAGLAQDTQYF.

This clonotype was seen repeatedly, ten times or more. This rearrangement joins TRBV7-3 to TRBJ2-1; tentative D call: TRBD2 (6 bases). The V gene's germline CDR1 is SGHTA and CDR2 FQGTGA. The CDR3 loop spans 15 amino acids. V shed 8 bases and J shed 4 bases, with 18 bases lying between them. In DNA, the CDR3 is TGTGCCAGCGGTATAACTGGAGGGCTTTACAATGAGCAGTTCTTC. Translation gives CASGITGGLYNEQFF.

The chain employs TRBV20-1 and TRBJ2-1; 11 nucleotides line up with TRBD2. Germline V CDR1 and CDR2: DFQATT, SNEGSKA (reference sequence). V was clipped by 5 bases and J by 8 bases; unmatched bases: 5. This CDR3 region has 13 residues. The CDR3 loop reads CSAGLAGRHEQFF. DNA of the CDR3: TGCAGTGCTGGACTAGCGGGTCGACATGAGCAGTTCTTC.

Many counts were recorded for this clonotype. The chain links TRBV6-2 or TRBV6-3 to TRBJ2-3, with D possibly being TRBD2 (5 bases). V was pared by 0 bases and J by 2 bases, with 6 bases between. Germline V CDR1 and CDR2: MNHEY, SVGEGT. There are 14 residues in the CDR3. The CDR3 DNA reads as TGTGCCAGCAGTTACTCTCTAGCCACAGATACGCAGTATTTT. The encoded protein is CASSYSLATDTQYF.

By sample share, this clonotype is medium-sized. Compared with germline, one end of the junction differs, possibly owing to a read error. The V gene is TRBV10-3, the J gene TRBJ2-1, with 9 bases matching TRBD2. Germline lookup yields CDR1 ENHRY and CDR2 SYGVKD. CDR3 size: 15 residues. This CDR3 is CASSGGGRAYDEQFF. In DNA form, the CDR3 reads TGTGCCTCATCTGGGGGCGGGAGGGCCTACGATGAGCAGTTCTTC.

This clonotype was found a few times. The chain recombines TRBV28 with TRBJ1-5; D remains ambiguous. Germline CDR1 and CDR2: MDHEN and SYDVKM. V lost 3 bases, J lost 1 base, and 22 bases lay in between. The CDR3 is made up of 19 amino acids. The CDR3 sequence is CASSFSPGVTGISNQPQHF. In DNA, the CDR3 is TGTGCCAGCAGTTTTTCCCCGGGCGTGACGGGTATCAGCAATCAGCCCCAGCATTTT.

This clonotype was recorded at least ten times. This chain uses TRBV2 with TRBJ2-2; D is perhaps TRBD1 or TRBD2 (5 bases each). V was cut by 7 bases and J by 4 bases, with 19 bases left in between. The CDR3 has 16 residues. CDR1 and CDR2 from the germline V gene are SNHLY and FYNNEI. The CDR3 nucleotides read TGTGCCAGCACGGCAGGGACGGTGGGCGGCACCGGGGAGCTGTTTTTT. Translated: CASTAGTVGGTGELFF. The full variable domain, its missing parts supplied by reference TRBV2 and TRBJ2-2, is EPEVTQTPSHQVTQMGQEVILRCVPISNHLYFYWYRQILGQKVEFLVSFYNNEISEKSEIFDDQFSVERPDGSNFTLKIRSTKLEDSAMYFCASTAGTVGGTGELFFGEGSRLTVL.

This clonotype was picked up many times. The chain couples TRBV29-1 to TRBJ1-4, with D uncertain. From germline, CDR1 is SQVTM and CDR2 ANQGSEA. V was pared by 4 bases and J by 4 bases, with 13 bases between. The CDR3 has 14 residues. Here the CDR3 DNA reads TGCAGCGTTGCCATGAGGACGAATAATGAAAAACTGTTTTTT. It is translated as CSVAMRTNNEKLFF.

This clonotype was counted many times. The chain recombines TRBV4-1 with TRBJ1-1; no clear D gene. Germline CDR1 is MGHRA and CDR2 is YSYEKL. CDR3 length: 15 amino acids. Deletions cut 4 bases from V and 0 bases from J, with 12 bases between. CDR3 nucleotides: TGCGCCAGCAGCCCTGTTCTAACGGTGAACACTGAAGCTTTCTTT. Its translation: CASSPVLTVNTEAFF.

This clonotype was detected many times. The chain uses TRBV6-5 and TRBJ1-5; D not certain. V dropped 0 bases and J dropped 6 bases, with 6 bases sitting between them. Germline CDR1 MNHEY, CDR2 SVGAGI. The CDR3 covers 13 residues. Here the CDR3 DNA reads TGTGCCAGCAGTTACTCGGCGGGTCAGCCCCAGCATTTT. Amino acid sequence: CASSYSAGQPQHF.

There are many counts of this clonotype. The chain employs TRBV12-3 or TRBV12-4 and TRBJ2-1; perhaps D is TRBD1 or TRBD2 (5 bases each). The CDR3 covers 16 residues. The germline V and J ends were trimmed by 6 bases and 7 bases, with 22 bases remaining between them. The CDR3 sequence is CASSSRDPGYGNEQFF. The CDR3 coding sequence is TGTGCCAGCAGCAGCCGGGACCCCGGTTACGGAAATGAGCAGTTCTTC.

Many counts were recorded for this clonotype. The chain joins TRBV3-1 to TRBJ2-3; TRBD2 is a possible D gene (5 bases). The CDR3 extends over 14 amino acids. With 4 bases removed from V and 2 bases from J, the gap between germline ends came to 10 bases. Germline V gene lookup returns CDR1 LGHDT and CDR2 YNNKEL (reference sequence). CDR3 bases: TGTGCCAGCAGCCGGGCGGGCTCCACAGATACGCAGTATTTT. Encoded protein: CASSRAGSTDTQYF.